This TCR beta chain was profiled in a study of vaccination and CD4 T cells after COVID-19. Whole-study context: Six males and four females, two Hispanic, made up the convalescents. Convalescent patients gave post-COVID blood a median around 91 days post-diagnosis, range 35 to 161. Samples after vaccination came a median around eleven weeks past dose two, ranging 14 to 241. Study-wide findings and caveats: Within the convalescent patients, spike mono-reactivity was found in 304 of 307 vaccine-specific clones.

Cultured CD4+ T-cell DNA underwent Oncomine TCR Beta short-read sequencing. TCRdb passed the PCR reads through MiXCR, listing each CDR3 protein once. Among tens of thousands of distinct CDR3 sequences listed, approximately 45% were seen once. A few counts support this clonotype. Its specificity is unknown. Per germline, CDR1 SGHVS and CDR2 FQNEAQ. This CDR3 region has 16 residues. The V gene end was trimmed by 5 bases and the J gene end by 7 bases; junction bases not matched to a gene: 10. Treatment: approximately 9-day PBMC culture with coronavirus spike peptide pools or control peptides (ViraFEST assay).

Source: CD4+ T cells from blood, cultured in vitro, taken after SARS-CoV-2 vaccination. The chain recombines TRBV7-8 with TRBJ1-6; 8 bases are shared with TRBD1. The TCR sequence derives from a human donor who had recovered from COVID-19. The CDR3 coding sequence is TGTGCCAGCAGCGTTATCCCCGGGACAGGCAATTCACCCCTCCACTTT. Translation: CASSVIPGTGNSPLHF. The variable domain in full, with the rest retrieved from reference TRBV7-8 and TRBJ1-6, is GAGVSQSPRYKVAKRGQDVALRCDPISGHVSLFWYQQALGQGPEFLTYFQNEAQLDKSGLPSDRFFAERPEGSVSTLKIQRTQQEDSAVYLCASSVIPGTGNSPLHFGNGTRLTVT.